The TCR beta chain described here comes from a study of regulatory T cells in long-lasting Graves disease. The V and J ends lost 2 bases and 1 base respectively, with 11 bases between them. This CDR3 contains 15 residues. Study-wide findings and caveats: When disease was persistent, TRBV28, TRBJ1-2 and TRBJ2-5 were the favored segments.

The authors built TCR beta libraries using iRepertoire HTBI primers and Arm-PCR of CDR3 regions. TCRdb reanalysed the multiplex PCR reads using MiXCR and keeps one entry per CDR3 protein. The sample shows a few hundred thousand distinct CDR3 sequences, less than 30% of them seen only once. Time point denoted: persistent/refractory GD, antithyroid drugs over 5 years with positive TRAb. RNA isolated from PBMCs was used to make the TCR library. Patients hailed from an endocrinology department in Xi'an, China. Peripheral blood, 7 to 9.5 milliliters per patient, was collected in EDTA tubes. Ten or more counts support this clonotype. As yet, its antigen is unknown.

The sample here was peripheral blood mononuclear cells (PBMCs), taken when the disease was refractory, from a patient treated with antithyroid drugs. This chain connects TRBV12-3 or TRBV12-4 to TRBJ1-1; no clear D gene. The origin of this receptor is a woman between 40 and 50 years old with Graves disease. The CDR3 loop is CASSLLGKGNTEAFF. The CDR3 region has the DNA TGTGCCAGCAGTTTATTGGGCAAAGGGAACACTGAAGCTTTCTTT.